Below are 20 T cell receptor beta chains sequenced from a single sample in a study of Ad26.COV2.S vaccination and SARS-CoV-2 variants. Repertoires were generated with immunoSEQ multiplex PCR, while TCRdb's copy carries only in-frame clones and drops some. The sample has about 250,000 clones, 87% seen once. Treatment meaning: around 19 received Ad26.COV2.S at low or high dose, single or two shots; several received placebo; per-sample allocation not given. The samples date from day 63 after the first vaccine or placebo injection. The input for sequencing was peripheral blood, taken in a trial of Ad26.COV2.S vaccine versus placebo. The receptors were sampled from a person aged 18-65 years who received the Ad26.COV2.S COVID-19 vaccine or a placebo.

The J gene is TRBJ1-1, the V gene TRBV28, with 7 bases fitting TRBD1. The CDR3 sequence is 14 residues long. The trim removed 5 bases at V and 0 bases at J, leaving 3 bases unmatched. Germline V CDR1 and CDR2: MDHEN, SYDVKM. The CDR3 sequence is CASSKGGMNTEAFF. As DNA, the CDR3 is TGTGCCAGCAGTAAAGGGGGCATGAACACTGAAGCTTTCTTT.

This sequence joins TRBV3-1 (or the pseudogene TRBV3-2) and TRBJ2-5; 9 bases align to TRBD1. CDR3 length: 13 residues. The J segment lost 10 bases and the V segment lost 0 bases, leaving 3 bases of the junction unmatched. Germline lookup yields CDR1 LGHDT and CDR2 YNNKEL (reference sequence). CDR3 protein: CASSQEQGASQYF. For the CDR3, the DNA is TGTGCCAGCAGCCAAGAACAGGGGGCAAGCCAGTACTTC.

The genes are TRBV4-1 and TRBJ2-5; 12 nucleotides agree with TRBD2. The CDR3 sequence is 16 residues long. Germline CDR1 is MGHRA and CDR2 is YSYEKL. J lost 2 bases, V lost 0 bases, and 1 base had no gene match. The CDR3 sequence: CASSQEGLAGQETQYF. The CDR3 DNA sequence: TGCGCCAGCAGCCAAGAGGGACTAGCGGGTCAAGAGACCCAGTACTTC.

This chain uses TRBV5-1 with TRBJ1-6; tentative D call: TRBD1 (6 bases). This CDR3 has 14 amino acids. Looked up from germline, CDR1 is SGHRS and CDR2 is YFSETQ. V was trimmed by 4 bases and J by 7 bases, leaving 12 bases between them. The CDR3 loop is CASSDGQSNSPLHF. The CDR3 coding sequence is TGCGCCAGCAGCGACGGACAGTCGAATTCACCCCTCCACTTT. Together with reference TRBV5-1 and TRBJ1-6, the CDR3 gives the full variable domain: KAGVTQTPRYLIKTRGQQVTLSCSPISGHRSVSWYQQTPGQGLQFLFEYFSETQRNKGNFPGRFSGRQFSNSRSEMNVSTLELGDSALYLCASSDGQSNSPLHFGNGTRLTVT.

Many counts were recorded for this clone. V usage is TRBV5-1 and J usage is TRBJ2-7; the match to TRBD2 covers 9 bases. Germline V gene lookup returns CDR1 SGHRS and CDR2 YFSETQ. This CDR3 contains 16 residues. J gave up 0 bases and V 3 bases, and 7 bases lay outside the gene matches. The CDR3 loop reads CASSYRTSGYSYEQYF. CDR3 nucleotides: TGCGCCAGCAGCTATAGAACTAGCGGGTACTCCTACGAGCAGTACTTC.

CDR3 residues: CSGGGRAEQYF. CDR3 nucleotides: TGCAGTGGGGGGGGACGCGCCGAGCAGTACTTC. The chain carries TRBV20-1 and TRBJ2-7, with TRBD2 identical over 7 bases. V lost 7 bases and J lost 6; bases outside the gene matches: 6. The CDR3 has 11 amino acids. Per germline, CDR1 DFQATT and CDR2 SNEGSKA (reference sequence).

This rearrangement joins TRBV12-5 to TRBJ2-7; maybe TRBD2 (6 bases). Trimming shortened V by 6 bases and J by 2 bases, and 20 bases separated the two germline ends. CDR3 size: 16 residues. Germline V gene sequence: CDR1 LGHNT, CDR2 FRNRAP. The CDR3 spells CASGTPAEGSPYEQYF. CDR3 coding DNA: TGTGCTAGTGGAACTCCCGCGGAGGGTAGCCCCTACGAGCAGTACTTC.

This clone was counted only a few times. This chain joins TRBV7-8 and TRBJ2-2; TRBD1 matches 8 bases. The CDR3 runs 17 residues. In germline, CDR1 is SGHVS, CDR2 FQNEAQ. Losses at the gene ends were 2 bases for V and 5 bases for J; bases not matched to a gene: 10. The CDR3 here is CASSLSTGQAGTGELFF. CDR3 in DNA: TGTGCCAGCAGCTTAAGCACGGGACAGGCCGGGACCGGGGAGCTGTTTTTT.

The chain is built from TRBV29-1 and TRBJ1-2, with TRBD1 identical over 7 bases. The CDR3 spans 14 residues. Germline V gene data show CDR1 as SQVTM and CDR2 as ANQGSEA. J was trimmed by 2 bases and V by 5 bases; bases with no gene match: 8. The CDR3 DNA follows: TGCAGCGTTCCCGCAGGGGGAAGGAACTATGGCTACACCTTC. This sequence encodes CSVPAGGRNYGYTF.

The chain couples TRBV7-9 to TRBJ1-2; D is unclear. V shed 4 bases and J shed 8 bases, with 11 bases lying between them. Germline-derived CDR1 and CDR2 are SEHNR and FQNEAQ (reference sequence). The length of the CDR3 is 12 residues. DNA for the CDR3: TGTGCCAGCAGCTCCCGCCAGCAGGGCTACACCTTC. Protein product: CASSSRQQGYTF.

The V gene is TRBV5-1, the J gene TRBJ2-5, with 8 bases lining up with TRBD1. The V gene end was trimmed by 3 bases and the J gene end by 4 bases; junction bases not matched to a gene: 11. Germline CDR1 SGHRS, CDR2 YFSETQ. The CDR3 is 16 amino acids. In DNA, the CDR3 is TGCGCCAGCAGCTCGTCAGCTGGACAGGGAGTAGAGACCCAGTACTTC. Encoded protein: CASSSSAGQGVETQYF.

The V and J genes are TRBV30 and TRBJ2-6, with a tentative D call TRBD1 (5 bases). V lost 3 bases and J 4 bases, leaving 7 bases between the germline ends. CDR1 and CDR2 (germline): GTSNPN, SVGIG (reference sequence). The CDR3 extends over 13 amino acids. The CDR3 sequence: CAWRGPGANVLTF. The CDR3, as DNA: TGTGCCTGGAGGGGGCCCGGGGCCAACGTCCTGACTTTC.

J is TRBJ2-7 and V is TRBV5-1; no clear D gene. This CDR3 spans 13 amino acids. The V and J ends lost 7 bases and 4 bases respectively, with 15 bases between them. The germline V gene has CDR1 SGHRS and CDR2 YFSETQ. The CDR3 nucleotides are TGCGCCAGCTCCGGAGCAGAGTTGTACGAGCAGTACTTC. This gives the protein CASSGAELYEQYF.

Concerning this clone itself: The same CDR3 also results from other DNA sequences found in this sample. The V call is TRBV29-1, the J call TRBJ2-5, with 9 bases matching TRBD1. V shed 7 bases, J shed 4 bases, and the junction held 4 bases outside the gene matches. CDR1 is SQVTM, CDR2 ANQGSEA, per germline. This CDR3 has 12 residues. The CDR3 DNA is TGCAGCGCGGGACAGGGAGGAGAGACCCAGTACTTC. Protein sequence: CSAGQGGETQYF.

CDR3 loop: CSAPRDTEAFF. Here the CDR3 DNA reads TGCAGTGCCCCTCGGGATACTGAAGCTTTCTTT. The V gene is TRBV20-1, the J gene TRBJ1-1, with unresolved D. The CDR3 runs to 11 residues. Germline CDR1 and CDR2: DFQATT and SNEGSKA (reference sequence). Trimming cost V 6 bases and J 5 bases, with 10 bases left between them.

V and J are TRBV11-2 and TRBJ2-3, with D perhaps being TRBD1 or TRBD2 (5 bases each). This CDR3 comprises 15 residues. Trimming removed 1 base at V and 5 bases at J, with 13 bases between. Germline V gives CDR1 SGHAT, CDR2 FQNNGV. The CDR3 is CASSLAWQGVDTQYF. Here the CDR3 DNA reads TGTGCCAGCAGCTTAGCGTGGCAGGGAGTAGATACGCAGTATTTT.

The rearrangement uses TRBV5-1 and TRBJ1-1; 9 bases map to TRBD1. The CDR3 loop spans 14 amino acids. After removal of 3 bases from V and 5 bases from J, the junction contained 5 bases not matched to a gene. The germline V gene has CDR1 SGHRS and CDR2 YFSETQ. In nucleotides, the CDR3 is TGCGCCAGCAGCTGGGGGACAGGGAGGACTGAAGCTTTCTTT. It is translated as CASSWGTGRTEAFF.

The chain combines TRBV6-5 with TRBJ1-6; 11 nucleotides align to TRBD1. The CDR3 has 14 residues. The trim removed 6 bases at V and 9 bases at J, leaving 4 bases unmatched. CDR1 is MNHEY, CDR2 SVGAGI, per germline. The CDR3 DNA follows: TGTGCCAGCAGACAGGGACAGGGGGTTTCACCCCTCCACTTT. It codes for CASRQGQGVSPLHF.

This chain connects TRBV18 to TRBJ1-6; TRBD1 matches 9 bases. The V gene's germline CDR1 is KGHSH and CDR2 LQKENI. V lost 4 bases and J lost 7; bases outside the gene matches: 5. The CDR3 totals 15 residues. The CDR3 sequence is CASSRGQGVNSPLHF. In nucleotides, the CDR3 is TGTGCCAGCTCACGGGGACAGGGAGTGAATTCACCCCTCCACTTT.

CDR3 DNA: TGTGCCAGCAGCTTGACCCCGGGACAGGGGGAGACCCAGTACTTC. It yields the protein CASSLTPGQGETQYF. The V call is TRBV5-6, the J call TRBJ2-5; TRBD1 aligns across 10 bases. Germline CDR1 reads SGHDT; CDR2 reads YYEEEE. CDR3 length: 15 residues. The junction had 5 bases not matched to a gene; V was cut back by 1 base and J by 5 bases.